This T cell receptor beta chain was found in a study of T cells in Graves' hyperthyroidism and ophthalmopathy. Germline assignment: CDR1 SQVTM and CDR2 ANQGSEA. V was pared by 4 bases and J by 2 bases, with 8 bases between. CDR3 length: 13 residues. This clonotype appeared many times. Its antigen is not identified. Whole-study results and caveats: For ophthalmopathy, model prediction preceded onset by a median about six months.

Exclusion of a patient resulted from uncontrolled infection, other autoimmune disease, pregnancy or lactation. Orbital computed tomography and thyroid ultrasound, together with serum TRAb and thyroxine and clinical symptoms, were used for diagnoses. The investigators amplified TCR beta CDR3 regions from RNA transcripts. With the HTBI primer set, the TCR CDR3 went through a first round of RT-PCR. TCRdb re-derived calls from the multiplex PCR reads in MiXCR, one entry per CDR3 protein. The table shows about 660,000 distinct CDR3 sequences, with about 45% occurring only once. The chain employs TRBV29-1 and TRBJ2-2; the D is unclear. Source material: peripheral blood or thyroid tissue (not recorded which). The clonotype was recovered from an adult man with Graves' disease, either hyperthyroidism or ophthalmopathy (not recorded which). Here the CDR3 reads CSVATINTGELFF. In DNA form, the CDR3 reads TGCAGCGTTGCGACCATAAACACCGGGGAGCTGTTTTTT.